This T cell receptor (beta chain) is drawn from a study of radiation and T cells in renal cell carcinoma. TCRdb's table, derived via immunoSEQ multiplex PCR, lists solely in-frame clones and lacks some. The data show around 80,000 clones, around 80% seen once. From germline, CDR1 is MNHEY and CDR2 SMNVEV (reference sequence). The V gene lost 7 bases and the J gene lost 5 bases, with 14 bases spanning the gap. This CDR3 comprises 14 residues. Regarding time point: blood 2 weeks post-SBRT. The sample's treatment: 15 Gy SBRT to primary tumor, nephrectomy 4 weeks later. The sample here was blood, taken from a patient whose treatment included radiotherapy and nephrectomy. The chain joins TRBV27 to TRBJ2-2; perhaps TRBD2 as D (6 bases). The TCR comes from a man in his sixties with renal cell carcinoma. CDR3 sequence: CASIPRGGTGELFF. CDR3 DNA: TGTGCCAGCATCCCGAGGGGAGGAACCGGGGAGCTGTTTTTT.